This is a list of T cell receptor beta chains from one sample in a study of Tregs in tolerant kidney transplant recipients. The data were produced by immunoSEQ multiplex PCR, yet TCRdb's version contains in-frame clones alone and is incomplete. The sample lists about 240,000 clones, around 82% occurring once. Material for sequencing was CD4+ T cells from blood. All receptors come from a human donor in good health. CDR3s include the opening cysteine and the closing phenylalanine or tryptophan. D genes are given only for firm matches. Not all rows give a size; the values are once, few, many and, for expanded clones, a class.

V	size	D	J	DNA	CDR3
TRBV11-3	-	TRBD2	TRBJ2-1	TGTGCCAGCAGCTTATCCGGGACTAGCGGGGGGCATTACAATGAGCAGTTCTTC	CASSLSGTSGGHYNEQFF
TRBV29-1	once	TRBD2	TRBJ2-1	TGCAGCGTGGGACTAAGCGGGAGCTTTTCCTACAATGAGCAGTTCTTC	CSVGLSGSFSYNEQFF
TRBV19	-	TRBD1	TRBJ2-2	TGTGCCAGTAGTACCAGGGGGCTCTCCGGGGAGCTGTTTTTT	CASSTRGLSGELFF
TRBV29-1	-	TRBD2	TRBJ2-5	TGCAGCGTCACCCAACTAGCGGGGGCCCAAGAGACCCAGTACTTC	CSVTQLAGAQETQYF
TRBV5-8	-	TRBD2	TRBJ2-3	TGTGCCAGCAGCCGACTAGCGGGGGGAATGACAGATACGCAGTATTTT	CASSRLAGGMTDTQYF
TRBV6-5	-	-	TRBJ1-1	TGTGCCAGCAGTCTACAGGGTTCCACTGAAGCTTTCTTT	CASSLQGSTEAFF
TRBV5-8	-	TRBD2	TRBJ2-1	TGTGCCAGCAGCCGACCGGGACTAGCGGGGGCCAGGGAGCAGTTCTTC	CASSRPGLAGAREQFF
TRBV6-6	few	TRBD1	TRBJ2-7	TGTGCCAGCAGCCCCCCCGGGACAGGGGGCGACGAGCAGTACTTC	CASSPPGTGGDEQYF
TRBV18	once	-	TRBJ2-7	TGTGCCAGCTCACCCGGGGGACACTCCTACGAGCAGTACTTC	CASSPGGHSYEQYF
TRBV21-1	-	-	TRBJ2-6	TGTGCCAGCAGCATCCTAGGGGAGGCTGGGGCCAACGTCCTGACTTTC	CASSILGEAGANVLTF
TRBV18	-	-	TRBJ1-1	TGTGCCAGCTCACCACCGTCCAGGCTGAACACTGAAGCTTTCTTT	CASSPPSRLNTEAFF
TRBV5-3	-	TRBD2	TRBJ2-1	TGTGCCAGAAGCTCACCTAGCGGGCCTGACAATGAGCAGTTCTTC	CARSSPSGPDNEQFF
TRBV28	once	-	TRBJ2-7	TGTGCCAGCAGTCTGGTGGGGGAAAGCTACCGGGAGCAGTACTTC	CASSLVGESYREQYF
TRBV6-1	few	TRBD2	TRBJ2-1	TGTGCCAGCCCTAGCGGGGGTGCCCATGAGCAGTTCTTC	CASPSGGAHEQFF
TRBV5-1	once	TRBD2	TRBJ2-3	TGCGCCAGCAGCTTCGCGGGGGACTCAGCAGATACGCAGTATTTT	CASSFAGDSADTQYF
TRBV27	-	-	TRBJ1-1	TGTGCCAGCAGTTTTCCAGGGGAGAACACTGAAGCTTTCTTT	CASSFPGENTEAFF
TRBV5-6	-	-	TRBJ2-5	TGTGCCAGCAGCCGGGACTCCCCAGAGACCCAGTACTTC	CASSRDSPETQYF
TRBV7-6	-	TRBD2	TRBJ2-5	TGTGCCAGCAGCCCGGGAGCGGGAGGGGAAGAGACCCAGTACTTC	CASSPGAGGEETQYF
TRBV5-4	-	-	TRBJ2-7	TGTGCCAGCAAGAGGGTAGCGGACTCCTACGAGCAGTACTTC	CASKRVADSYEQYF
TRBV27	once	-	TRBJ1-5	TGTGCCAGCACTACCCATGCAGGGATCAATGGCAATCAGCCCCAGCATTTT	CASTTHAGINGNQPQHF
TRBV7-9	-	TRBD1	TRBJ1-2	TGTGCCAGCAGCTTTACAGGGGAAGGCTACACCTTC	CASSFTGEGYTF
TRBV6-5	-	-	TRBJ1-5	TGTGCCAGCAGTAGAGGGATTAATCAGCCCCAGCATTTT	CASSRGINQPQHF
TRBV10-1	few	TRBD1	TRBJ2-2	TGCGCCAGCAGTTCCCCGGGACAGGGGAGGACCGGGGAGCTGTTTTTT	CASSSPGQGRTGELFF
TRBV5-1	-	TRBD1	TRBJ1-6	TGCGCCAGCAGCCAAAAACCGGGACAGGGGGATTCACCCCTCCACTTT	CASSQKPGQGDSPLHF
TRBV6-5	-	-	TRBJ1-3	TGTGCCAGCAGTTTCCCTTTAGGGGGGTCCGGAAACACCATATATTTT	CASSFPLGGSGNTIYF
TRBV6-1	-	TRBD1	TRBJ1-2	TGTGCCAGCAGGAAGGACAGGGGAGTGAGTAGTGGCTACACCTTC	CASRKDRGVSSGYTF
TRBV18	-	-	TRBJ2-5	TGTGCCAGCTCACCAGGGGTGGACGAGACCCAGTACTTC	CASSPGVDETQYF
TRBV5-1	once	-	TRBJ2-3	TGCGCCAGCAGCTTGGGGGATAGCACAGATACGCAGTATTTT	CASSLGDSTDTQYF
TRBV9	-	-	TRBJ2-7	TGTGCCAGCAGCGCAGAATCGGTGGCAGGACTCTACGAGCAGTACTTC	CASSAESVAGLYEQYF
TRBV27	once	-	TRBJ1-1	TGTGCCAGCAGTTTATATCCAGGTCTGAACACTGAAGCTTTCTTT	CASSLYPGLNTEAFF
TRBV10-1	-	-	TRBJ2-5	TGCGCCAGCAGTGGGGACCAAGAGACCCAGTACTTC	CASSGDQETQYF
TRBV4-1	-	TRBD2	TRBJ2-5	TGCGCCAGCAGCCAAGATTTGACTAGCGGAGAAGAGACCCAGTACTTC	CASSQDLTSGEETQYF
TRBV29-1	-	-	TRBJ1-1	TGCAGCGTTCTGCCAAGGGACTTGAACACTGAAGCTTTCTTT	CSVLPRDLNTEAFF
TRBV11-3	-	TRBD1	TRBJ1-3	TGTGCCAGCAGCTCGATAAAGGACAGGATCCTCTCTGGAAACACCATATATTTT	CASSSIKDRILSGNTIYF
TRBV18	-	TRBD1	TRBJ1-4	TGTGCCAGCTCACGCCGGGACAGGGCTGGTGAAAAACTGTTTTTT	CASSRRDRAGEKLFF
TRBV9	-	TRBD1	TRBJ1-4	TGTGCCAGCAGCGTAGGGAGGGGACAGGGATCAACTAATGAAAAACTGTTTTTT	CASSVGRGQGSTNEKLFF
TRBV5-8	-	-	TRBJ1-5	TGTGCCAGCAGCTTGGCACAGATCAATCAGCCCCAGCATTTT	CASSLAQINQPQHF
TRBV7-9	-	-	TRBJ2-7	TGTGCCAGCAGCCAGGGAAGGGTGGGCTCCTACGAGCAGTACTTC	CASSQGRVGSYEQYF
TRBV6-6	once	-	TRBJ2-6	TGTGCCAGCAGTACAGGGCCCTCTGGGGCCAACGTCCTGACTTTC	CASSTGPSGANVLTF
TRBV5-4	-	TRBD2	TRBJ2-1	TGTGCCAGCAGCCCTCGACTAGCGCCTTACAATGAGCAGTTCTTC	CASSPRLAPYNEQFF
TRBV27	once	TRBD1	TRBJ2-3	TGTGCCAGCAGTTGGGACAGGGACACAGATACGCAGTATTTT	CASSWDRDTDTQYF
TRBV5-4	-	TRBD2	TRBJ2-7	TGTGCCAGCAGCTTGGGCGGGAGTGGTTCCTACGAGCAGTACTTC	CASSLGGSGSYEQYF
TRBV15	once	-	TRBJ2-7	TGTGCCACCAGCAGAGATTTTAGCGGATGGGGCTACGAGCAGTACTTC	CATSRDFSGWGYEQYF
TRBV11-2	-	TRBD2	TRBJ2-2	TGTGCCAGCAGCTTAAACCCAGCGGGGACCTCCGGGGAGCTGTTTTTT	CASSLNPAGTSGELFF
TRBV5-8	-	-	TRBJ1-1	TGTGCCAGCAGCTCTGGACACCGTAACACTGAAGCTTTCTTT	CASSSGHRNTEAFF
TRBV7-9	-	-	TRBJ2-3	TGTGCCAGCAGCACCCGAGGGGGAGCGTGGGATACGCAGTATTTT	CASSTRGGAWDTQYF
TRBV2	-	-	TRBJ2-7	TGTGCCTCCGGGGGACAGATCTCCTACGAGCAGTACTTC	CASGGQISYEQYF
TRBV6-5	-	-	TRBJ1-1	TGTGCCAGCCTTGGACCTTTTAACACTGAAGCTTTCTTT	CASLGPFNTEAFF
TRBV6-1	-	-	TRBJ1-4	TGTGCCAGCAGTAGACCCGGGACACAAAATGAAAAACTGTTTTTT	CASSRPGTQNEKLFF